What follows are 3 T cell receptor beta chains derived from one specimen sequenced in a study of cytomegalovirus exposure and HLA in healthy donors. It was with 60 Vbeta and 13 Jbeta primers that the PCR ran. Data came from immunoSEQ multiplex PCR; TCRdb stores just in-frame clones and leaves some out. The sample gives 110,000 or so clones, 70% to 80% of which show up once; more than 3.5% is in the top ten. Sequences were obtained from PBMCs. Every receptor here comes from a woman aged 40 to 50 in good health and CMV-seropositive.

The rearrangement joins TRBV6-5 to TRBJ2-7; D may be TRBD1 (6 bases). The germline CDR1 and CDR2 sequences are MNHEY and SVGAGI. CDR3 length: 12 amino acids. V shed 1 base and J shed 7 bases, with 8 bases lying between them. The DNA of the CDR3 is TGTGCCAGCAGTTACTGGGGGCGAGAGCAGTACTTC. It codes for CASSYWGREQYF.

The chain employs TRBV2 and TRBJ2-7; 8 bases agree with TRBD2. From germline, CDR1 is SNHLY and CDR2 FYNNEI. The trim removed 0 bases at V and 2 bases at J, leaving 9 bases unmatched. This CDR3 region has 17 residues. In nucleotides, the CDR3 is TGTGCCAGCAGTGAAGCGGGGGGCGGGGGGCCCCCCTACGAGCAGTACTTC. Its protein is CASSEAGGGGPPYEQYF. The full variable domain, completed using reference TRBV2 and TRBJ2-7, is EPEVTQTPSHQVTQMGQEVILRCVPISNHLYFYWYRQILGQKVEFLVSFYNNEISEKSEIFDDQFSVERPDGSNFTLKIRSTKLEDSAMYFCASSEAGGGGPPYEQYFGPGTRLTVT.

The chain couples TRBV5-1 to TRBJ1-1, with a tentative D call TRBD1 (6 bases). The CDR3 has 14 residues. The germline V gene encodes CDR1 SGHRS and CDR2 YFSETQ. Trimming cost V 7 bases and J 1 base, with 14 bases left between them. This CDR3 is CASRRQDWNTEAFF. The CDR3 region has the DNA TGCGCCAGCCGACGACAGGACTGGAACACTGAAGCTTTCTTT.